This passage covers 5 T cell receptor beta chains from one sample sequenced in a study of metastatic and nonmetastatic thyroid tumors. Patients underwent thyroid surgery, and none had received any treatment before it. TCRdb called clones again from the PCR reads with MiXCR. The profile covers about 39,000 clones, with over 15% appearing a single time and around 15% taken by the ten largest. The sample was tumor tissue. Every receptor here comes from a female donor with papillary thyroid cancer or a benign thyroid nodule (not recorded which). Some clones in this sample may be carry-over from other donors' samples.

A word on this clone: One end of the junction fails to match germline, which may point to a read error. The CDR3 here is CASSLAWDFYEQYF. In nucleotides, the CDR3 is TGTGCCAGCAGCTTGGCCTGGGATTTCTACGAGCAGTACTTC. The chain combines TRBV5-1 with TRBJ2-7; D gene uncertain. The CDR3 contains 14 residues. Germline assignment: CDR1 SGHRS and CDR2 YFSETQ. The full variable domain, its missing parts supplied by reference TRBV5-1 and TRBJ2-7, is KAGVTQTPRYLIKTRGQQVTLSCSPISGHRSVSWYQQTPGQGLQFLFEYFSETQRNKGNFPGRFSGRQFSNSRSEMNVSTLELGDSALYLCASSLAWDFYEQYFGPGTRLTVT.

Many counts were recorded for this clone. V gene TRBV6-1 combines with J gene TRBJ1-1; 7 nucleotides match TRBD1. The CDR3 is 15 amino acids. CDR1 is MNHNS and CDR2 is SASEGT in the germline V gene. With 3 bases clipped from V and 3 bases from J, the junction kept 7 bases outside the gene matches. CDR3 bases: TGTGCCAGCAGTGACTACAGGGGTAGGGACACTGAAGCTTTCTTT. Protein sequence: CASSDYRGRDTEAFF.

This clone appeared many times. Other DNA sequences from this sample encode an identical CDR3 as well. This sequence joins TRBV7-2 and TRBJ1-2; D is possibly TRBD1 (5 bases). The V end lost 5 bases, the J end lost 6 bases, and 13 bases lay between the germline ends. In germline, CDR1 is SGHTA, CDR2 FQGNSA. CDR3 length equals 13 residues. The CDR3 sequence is CASSRDRFNGYTF. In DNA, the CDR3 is TGTGCCAGCAGCCGGGACCGCTTCAATGGCTACACCTTC.

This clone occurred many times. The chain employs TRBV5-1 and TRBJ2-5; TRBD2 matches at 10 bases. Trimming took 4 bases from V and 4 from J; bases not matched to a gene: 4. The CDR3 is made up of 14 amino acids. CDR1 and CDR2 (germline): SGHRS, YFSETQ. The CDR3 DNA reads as TGCGCCAGCAGCATAACTAGCGGGGCAGAGACCCAGTACTTC. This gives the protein CASSITSGAETQYF.

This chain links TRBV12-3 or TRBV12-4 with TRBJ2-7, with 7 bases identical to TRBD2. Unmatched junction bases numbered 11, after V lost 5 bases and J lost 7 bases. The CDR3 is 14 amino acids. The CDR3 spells CASSPSGGAGEQYF. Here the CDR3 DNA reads TGTGCCAGCAGTCCTAGCGGTGGGGCGGGTGAGCAGTACTTC.